The 10 T cell receptor beta chains presented below share a single source sample, sequenced in a study of Ad26.COV2.S vaccination and SARS-CoV-2 variants. Here immunoSEQ multiplex PCR was the method, and the copy in TCRdb shows in-frame clones only, minus some. This sample has approximately 460,000 clones, with about 88% found just once. Treatment reported: 15 to 20 received Ad26.COV2.S at low or high dose, single or two shots; five or six received placebo; per-sample allocation not given. The samples date from day 63 after the first vaccine or placebo injection. The sample in question was peripheral blood, obtained in a trial of Ad26.COV2.S vaccine versus placebo. The receptors originated from a person between 18 and 65 years old who received the Ad26.COV2.S COVID-19 vaccine or a placebo.

The gene calls are TRBV19 and TRBJ1-2; D might be TRBD1 (6 bases). The V end was cut by 5 bases, the J end by 3 bases, with 13 bases between. CDR3 length: 14 amino acids. Germline V CDR1 and CDR2: LNHDA, SQIVND (reference sequence). CDR3 sequence (DNA): TGTGCCAGTAGTCCGGGGGGACAAGACTATGGCTACACCTTC. Translation gives CASSPGGQDYGYTF. Variable domain in full (rest from reference TRBV19 and TRBJ1-2): DGGITQSPKYLFRKEGQNVTLSCEQNLNHDAMYWYRQDPGQGLRLIYYSQIVNDFQKGDIAEGYSVSREKKESFPLTVTSAQKNPTAFYLCASSPGGQDYGYTFGSGTRLTVV.

About this clone itself: Other DNA sequences from this sample encode an identical CDR3 as well. The chain employs TRBV6-5 and TRBJ1-5; D is uncertain. CDR3 length: 14 residues. V was trimmed by 0 bases and J by 2 bases, leaving 5 bases between them. Germline V gives CDR1 MNHEY, CDR2 SVGAGI. The CDR3 DNA sequence: TGTGCCAGCAGTTACTCAGGTGGCAATCAGCCCCAGCATTTT. It codes for CASSYSGGNQPQHF.

This chain uses TRBV2 with TRBJ1-4; tentative D call: TRBD1 (5 bases). The germline V gene has CDR1 SNHLY and CDR2 FYNNEI. This CDR3 is built from 11 residues. V gave up 11 bases and J gave up 10 bases, with 14 bases separating them. The CDR3 sequence: CAGSGGGKLFF. The CDR3 DNA sequence: TGTGCCGGTTCCGGTGGGGGAAAACTGTTTTTT.

The chain couples TRBV4-2 to TRBJ2-2; possible D gene TRBD2, 6 bases. This CDR3 is 15 amino acids long. Germline V gene data show CDR1 as LGHNA and CDR2 as YNFKEQ. With 0 bases removed from V and 6 bases from J, the gap between germline ends came to 11 bases. This chain's CDR3 is CASSQDRLVPGELFF. CDR3 DNA: TGTGCCAGCAGCCAAGATCGACTAGTTCCCGGGGAGCTGTTTTTT.

The chain recombines TRBV7-9 with TRBJ1-1; D not certain. Trimming pared 3 bases from V and 4 bases from J, leaving 12 bases between. Germline V gene data show CDR1 as SEHNR and CDR2 as FQNEAQ (reference sequence). This CDR3 has 14 residues. In nucleotides, the CDR3 is TGTGCCAGCAGCTTGTCAGGACCGCCCACTGAAGCTTTCTTT. Residues: CASSLSGPPTEAFF.

The chain combines TRBV28 with TRBJ1-3; D is ambiguous. CDR1 is MDHEN, CDR2 SYDVKM, per germline. The CDR3 is made up of 16 amino acids. Trimming removed 3 bases from V and 0 bases from J, with 12 bases in between. The CDR3 DNA reads TGTGCCAGCAGTTTCTTTTTTGTGAGCTCTGGAAACACCATATATTTT. It encodes CASSFFFVSSGNTIYF.

The chain is built from TRBV15 and TRBJ2-7; 7 nucleotides align to TRBD1. Trimming took 1 base from V and 4 from J; bases not matched to a gene: 7. From germline, CDR1 is LNHNV and CDR2 YYDKDF (reference sequence). This CDR3 region has 15 residues. The CDR3 nucleotides read TGTGCCACCAGCAGAGCCTCGGGACAGATTTACGAGCAGTACTTC. Translated, it gives CATSRASGQIYEQYF.

This clone was seen only once. Other DNA sequences of this sample code for an identical CDR3. V usage is TRBV4-1 and J usage is TRBJ1-1; D is ambiguous. This CDR3 spans 16 amino acids. The germline gives CDR1 MGHRA, CDR2 YSYEKL. Trimming took 3 bases from V and 0 from J, leaving 14 bases between them. This CDR3 reads CASSHIKAEVNTEAFF. As DNA, the CDR3 is TGCGCCAGCAGCCATATCAAGGCCGAGGTGAACACTGAAGCTTTCTTT.

As for this clone: This specimen includes other DNA sequences encoding the same CDR3. The V gene is TRBV6-5, the J gene TRBJ1-1; a weak D match, TRBD1 (5 bases). V lost 2 bases and J 1 base, leaving 11 bases between the germline ends. CDR1 and CDR2 from the germline V gene are MNHEY and SVGAGI. This CDR3 has 15 amino acids. The CDR3 DNA is TGTGCCAGCAGTTACGGGGACCGGGGGAACACTGAAGCTTTCTTT. It codes for CASSYGDRGNTEAFF.

A single count supports this clone. The chain uses TRBV7-3 and TRBJ1-2, with D possibly being TRBD1 (5 bases). Per the germline V gene, CDR1 is SGHTA and CDR2 is FQGTGA. This CDR3 spans 15 amino acids. Trimming shortened V by 6 bases and J by 8 bases, and 22 bases separated the two germline ends. In DNA form, the CDR3 reads TGTGCCAGCAGGATGCCGAAAACGGGGGTGTGGGGCTACACCTTC. This codes for CASRMPKTGVWGYTF. The full variable domain, rest sourced from reference TRBV7-3 and TRBJ1-2, is GAGVSQTPSNKVTEKGKYVELRCDPISGHTALYWYRQSLGQGPEFLIYFQGTGAADDSGLPNDRFFAVRPEGSVSTLKIQRTERGDSAVYLCASRMPKTGVWGYTFGSGTRLTVV.